This T cell receptor (beta chain) is from a study of identical twins. This clonotype was picked up a small number of times. The CDR3 has 14 residues. V shed 1 base and J shed 3 bases, with 10 bases lying between them. CDR1 and CDR2 from the germline V gene are SGHKS and YYEKEE (reference sequence). cDNA molecules carried unique molecular identifiers, and template switching added a universal primer site. TCRdb recomputed calls from the 5' RACE reads with MiXCR, one row per CDR3 protein. In the table there are 600,000 to 850,000 distinct CDR3 sequences, 15% to 20% of which are singletons. The same specimen was also included in a second study, on T cells expressing NK-cell markers. Turning to that study: The sequencing cohort of eight donors included seven HCMV-seropositive individuals and one seronegative individual. These clonotypes also led the CD3+CD56-NKG2C+ fraction in a few donors.

Sequencing was carried out using PBMCs. This sequence joins TRBV5-5 and TRBJ1-2; D gene uncertain. The TCR was taken from a woman between 18 and 29 years old in good health. The CDR3: CASSLFGNHYGYTF. CDR3 bases: TGTGCCAGCAGCTTGTTTGGCAACCACTATGGCTACACCTTC.